This entry lists 20 T cell receptor beta chains sequenced from one sample in a study of cytomegalovirus exposure and HLA in healthy donors. PCR amplification relied on 60 Vbeta primers (plus 13 Jbeta primers). Data came from immunoSEQ multiplex PCR; TCRdb stores just in-frame clones and leaves some out. In the table there are over 110,000 clones, about 84% of which are singletons. The source material was PBMCs. Source of these receptors: a woman aged 40 to 50 in good health and CMV-seropositive.

The chain links TRBV4-2 to TRBJ2-2, with 7 bases fitting TRBD2. CDR3 length: 16 residues. The ends lost 4 bases at V and 0 bases at J; junction bases unmatched: 5. Germline V CDR1 and CDR2: LGHNA, YNFKEQ. The CDR3 bases are TGTGCCAGCAGCCGTAGCCTAGCGGCGAACACCGGGGAGCTGTTTTTT. It encodes CASSRSLAANTGELFF.

The chain uses TRBV7-9 and TRBJ1-1; no definite D call. Trimming left V 1 base short and J 5 bases short, with 8 bases between. Germline loops: CDR1 SEHNR, CDR2 FQNEAQ (reference sequence). The CDR3 runs to 13 residues. Here the CDR3 reads CASSLGTVTEAFF. The CDR3 DNA is TGTGCCAGCAGCTTAGGGACTGTTACTGAAGCTTTCTTT. Full variable domain (outside the CDR3, taken from reference TRBV7-9 and TRBJ1-1): DTGVSQNPRHKITKRGQNVTFRCDPISEHNRLYWYRQTLGQGPEFLTYFQNEAQLEKSRLLSDRFSAERPKGSFSTLEIQRTEQGDSAMYLCASSLGTVTEAFFGQGTRLTVV.

The rearrangement joins TRBV6-5 to TRBJ1-2; 8 bases are shared with TRBD1. The CDR3 sequence is 14 residues long. The germline CDR1 and CDR2 sequences are MNHEY and SVGAGI. J was trimmed by 6 bases and V by 6 bases; bases with no gene match: 9. The CDR3: CASRIQGGLDGYTF. The DNA for the CDR3 is TGTGCCAGCAGGATACAGGGGGGTTTGGATGGCTACACCTTC.

V is TRBV6-4 and J is TRBJ1-1; 9 bases match TRBD1. Looked up from germline, CDR1 is MRHNA and CDR2 is SNTAGT. CDR3 length equals 14 residues. With V trimmed by 2 bases and J by 8 bases, 6 bases remained unmatched. Here the CDR3 reads CASSDTTGGGEAFF. The CDR3 coding sequence is TGTGCCAGCAGTGACACGACAGGGGGGGGAGAAGCTTTCTTT.

The chain employs TRBV6-5 and TRBJ1-3; 8 nucleotides match TRBD1. Germline lookup yields CDR1 MNHEY and CDR2 SVGAGI. The CDR3 consists of 15 residues. V lost 0 bases and J lost 3; bases outside the gene matches: 1. CDR3 sequence (DNA): TGTGCCAGCAGTTACTCCGACAGGGGTGGAAACACCATATATTTT. The encoded protein is CASSYSDRGGNTIYF.

This clone was counted once. The gene calls are TRBV5-1 and TRBJ2-2; D is possibly TRBD2 (5 bases). Germline CDR1 SGHRS, CDR2 YFSETQ. V lost 4 bases to trimming and J lost 2 bases, with 15 bases between them. The CDR3 sequence is 16 residues long. The chain's CDR3 is CASSRSWTGNTGELFF. Written as DNA, the CDR3 is TGCGCCAGCAGCCGCTCCTGGACTGGCAACACCGGGGAGCTGTTTTTT.

V gene TRBV5-1 combines with J gene TRBJ2-5, with 7 bases matching TRBD2. This CDR3 has 12 amino acids. The V gene's germline CDR1 is SGHRS and CDR2 YFSETQ. J gave up 11 bases and V 0 bases, and 4 bases lay outside the gene matches. CDR3 protein: CASSLETSFQYF. CDR3 sequence (DNA): TGCGCCAGCAGCTTGGAGACTAGCTTTCAGTACTTC.

V is TRBV29-1 and J is TRBJ1-1; D is undetermined. Germline CDR1 reads SQVTM; CDR2 reads ANQGSEA. V lost 7 bases to trimming and J lost 3 bases, with 15 bases between them. The CDR3 contains 13 residues. The CDR3 reads CSARTDGDTEAFF. The CDR3 region has the DNA TGCAGCGCCCGTACCGACGGAGACACTGAAGCTTTCTTT. Based on the CDR3 plus reference TRBV29-1 and TRBJ1-1, the full variable domain is SAVISQKPSRDICQRGTSLTIQCQVDSQVTMMFWYRQQPGQSLTLIATANQGSEATYESGFVIDKFPISRPNLTFSTLTVSNMSPEDSSIYLCSARTDGDTEAFFGQGTRLTVV.

This sequence joins TRBV5-1 and TRBJ2-7, with 12 bases identical to TRBD1. Losses at the gene ends were 4 bases for V and 4 bases for J; bases not matched to a gene: 3. The CDR3 has 14 amino acids. CDR1 SGHRS and CDR2 YFSETQ come from the germline V gene. This CDR3 reads CASSKGQGAYEQYF. In nucleotides, the CDR3 is TGCGCCAGCAGCAAGGGACAGGGGGCTTACGAGCAGTACTTC.

V usage is TRBV5-1 and J usage is TRBJ2-5, with a weak D call TRBD1 (6 bases). This CDR3 is 14 amino acids long. CDR1 SGHRS and CDR2 YFSETQ come from the germline V gene. V was pared by 1 base and J by 4 bases, with 11 bases between. CDR3 in amino acids: CASSLWGPGETQYF. The CDR3 bases are TGCGCCAGCAGCTTGTGGGGGCCGGGAGAGACCCAGTACTTC.

The V and J genes are TRBV5-4 and TRBJ2-1; a possible D gene is TRBD1 (6 bases). The V gene's germline CDR1 is SGHNT and CDR2 YYREEE (reference sequence). The V end was cut by 4 bases, the J end by 7 bases, with 9 bases between. The CDR3 covers 12 residues. CDR3 residues: CASSTDRNEQFF. DNA of the CDR3: TGTGCCAGCAGCACAGACAGGAATGAGCAGTTCTTC.

The sample holds a few counts of this clone. The chain uses TRBV18 and TRBJ2-5; D possibly corresponds to TRBD2 (5 bases). V lost 6 bases to trimming and J lost 2 bases, with 13 bases between them. CDR3 size: 14 residues. Germline CDR1 and CDR2: KGHSH and LQKENI. Here the CDR3 reads CASSRDYQQETQYF. The DNA for the CDR3 is TGTGCCAGCTCCCGAGACTACCAACAAGAGACCCAGTACTTC.

This clone was found a few times. J is TRBJ1-2 and V is TRBV28; possible D gene TRBD1, 6 bases. The CDR3 length is 14 residues. V gave up 2 bases and J gave up 4 bases, with 11 bases separating them. The germline V gene has CDR1 MDHEN and CDR2 SYDVKM. Here the CDR3 reads CASSLAGTSYGYTF. DNA for the CDR3: TGTGCCAGCAGTTTAGCCGGGACAAGCTATGGCTACACCTTC.

V gene TRBV7-9 combines with J gene TRBJ2-7; a possible D gene is TRBD2 (6 bases). Germline-derived CDR1 and CDR2 are SEHNR and FQNEAQ (reference sequence). Trimming cost V 1 base and J 3 bases, with 22 bases left between them. The length of the CDR3 is 18 residues. The CDR3 loop is CASSLGDSATGTDYEQYF. The CDR3 DNA reads as TGTGCCAGCAGCTTAGGGGACTCAGCTACTGGGACCGACTACGAGCAGTACTTC.

This chain uses TRBV2 with TRBJ1-1; the D gene is possibly TRBD1 (5 bases). CDR3 length equals 13 residues. From germline, CDR1 is SNHLY and CDR2 FYNNEI. V was trimmed by 5 bases and J by 1 base, leaving 8 bases between them. CDR3 amino acids: CASSPTGNTEAFF. The CDR3 DNA reads TGTGCCAGCAGTCCCACAGGGAACACTGAAGCTTTCTTT. Complete variable domain (other parts from reference TRBV2 and TRBJ1-1): EPEVTQTPSHQVTQMGQEVILRCVPISNHLYFYWYRQILGQKVEFLVSFYNNEISEKSEIFDDQFSVERPDGSNFTLKIRSTKLEDSAMYFCASSPTGNTEAFFGQGTRLTVV.

As DNA, the CDR3 is TGTGCCAGCAGTGGGCTAGCGGGAGGGCGCTCTGGGGCCAACGTCCTGACTTTC. Translating gives CASSGLAGGRSGANVLTF. The chain carries TRBV2 and TRBJ2-6; 12 nucleotides align to TRBD2. The trim removed 4 bases at V and 0 bases at J, leaving 4 bases unmatched. The CDR3 sequence is 18 residues long. CDR1 and CDR2 from the germline V gene are SNHLY and FYNNEI.

This chain joins TRBV19 and TRBJ2-2; D call uncertain. The germline CDR1 and CDR2 sequences are LNHDA and SQIVND (reference sequence). Deletions cut 5 bases from V and 1 base from J, with 5 bases between. This CDR3 has 13 amino acids. CDR3 amino acids: CASSPKNTGELFF. DNA for the CDR3: TGTGCCAGTAGTCCCAAGAACACCGGGGAGCTGTTTTTT.

Regarding this clone: This sample also contains other DNA sequences that code for the same CDR3. J is TRBJ1-5 and V is TRBV19; TRBD1 aligns across 8 bases. The CDR3 runs to 15 residues. Germline lookup yields CDR1 LNHDA and CDR2 SQIVND (reference sequence). With V trimmed by 4 bases and J by 2 bases, 4 bases remained unmatched. CDR3 region: CASSNTGGGNQPQHF. In DNA, the CDR3 is TGTGCCAGTAGTAATACAGGGGGAGGCAATCAGCCCCAGCATTTT.

J is TRBJ2-1 and V is TRBV21-1; whether TRBD2, the table's D call, matches the DNA was not checked. TRBV21-1 is described as a pseudogene. This CDR3 comprises 14 residues. The CDR3 is CASSKRGRPRKQFF. The DNA for the CDR3 is TGTGCCAGCAGCAAAAGAGGCAGACCACGTAAGCAGTTCTTC.

This clone came up once. The genes are TRBV27 and TRBJ1-3; D call uncertain. Trimming stripped 5 bases from V and 0 bases from J, with 20 bases between. The CDR3 consists of 18 residues. CDR1 is MNHEY, CDR2 SMNVEV, per germline (reference sequence). In nucleotides, the CDR3 is TGTGCCAGCAGTCCTGGCGTCGGTTCCCCTAGCTCTGGAAACACCATATATTTT. Amino acid sequence: CASSPGVGSPSSGNTIYF.